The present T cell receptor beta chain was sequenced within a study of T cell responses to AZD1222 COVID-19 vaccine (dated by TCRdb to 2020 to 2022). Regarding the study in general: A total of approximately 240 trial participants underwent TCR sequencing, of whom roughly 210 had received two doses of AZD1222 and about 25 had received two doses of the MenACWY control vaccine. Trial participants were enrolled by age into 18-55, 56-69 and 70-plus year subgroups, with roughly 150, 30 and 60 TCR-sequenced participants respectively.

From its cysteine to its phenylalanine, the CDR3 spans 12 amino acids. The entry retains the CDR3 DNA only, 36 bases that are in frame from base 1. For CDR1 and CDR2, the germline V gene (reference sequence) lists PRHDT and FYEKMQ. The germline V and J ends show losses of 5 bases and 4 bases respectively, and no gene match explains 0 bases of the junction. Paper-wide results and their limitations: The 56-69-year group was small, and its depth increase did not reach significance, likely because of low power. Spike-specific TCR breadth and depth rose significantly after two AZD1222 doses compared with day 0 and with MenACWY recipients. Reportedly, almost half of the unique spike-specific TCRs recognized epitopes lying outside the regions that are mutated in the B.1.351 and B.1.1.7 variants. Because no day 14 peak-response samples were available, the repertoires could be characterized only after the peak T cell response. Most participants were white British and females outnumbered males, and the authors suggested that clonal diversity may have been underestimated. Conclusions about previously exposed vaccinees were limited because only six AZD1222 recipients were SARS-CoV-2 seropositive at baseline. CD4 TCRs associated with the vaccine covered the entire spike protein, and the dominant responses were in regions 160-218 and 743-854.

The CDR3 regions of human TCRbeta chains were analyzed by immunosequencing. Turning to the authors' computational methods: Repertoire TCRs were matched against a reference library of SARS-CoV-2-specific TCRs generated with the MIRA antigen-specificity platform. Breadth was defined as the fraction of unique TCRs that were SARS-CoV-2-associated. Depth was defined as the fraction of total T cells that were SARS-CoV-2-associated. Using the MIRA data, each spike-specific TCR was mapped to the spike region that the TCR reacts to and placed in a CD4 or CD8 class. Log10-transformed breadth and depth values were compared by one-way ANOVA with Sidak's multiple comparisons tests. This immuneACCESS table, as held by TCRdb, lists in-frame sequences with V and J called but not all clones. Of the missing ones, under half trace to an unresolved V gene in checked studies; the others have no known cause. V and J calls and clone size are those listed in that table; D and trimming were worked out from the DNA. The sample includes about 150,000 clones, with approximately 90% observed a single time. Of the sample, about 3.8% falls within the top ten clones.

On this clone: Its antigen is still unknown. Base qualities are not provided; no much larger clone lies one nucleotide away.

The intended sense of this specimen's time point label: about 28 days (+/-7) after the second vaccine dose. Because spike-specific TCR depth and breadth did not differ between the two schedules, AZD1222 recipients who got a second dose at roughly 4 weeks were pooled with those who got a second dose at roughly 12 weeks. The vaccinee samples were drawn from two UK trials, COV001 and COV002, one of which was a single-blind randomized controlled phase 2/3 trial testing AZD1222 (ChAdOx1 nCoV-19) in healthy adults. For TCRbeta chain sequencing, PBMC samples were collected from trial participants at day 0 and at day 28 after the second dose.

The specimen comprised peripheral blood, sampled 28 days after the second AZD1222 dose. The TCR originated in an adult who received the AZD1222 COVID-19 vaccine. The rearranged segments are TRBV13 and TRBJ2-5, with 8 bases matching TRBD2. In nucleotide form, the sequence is TGTGCCAGCAGCCGGGGGGGAGAGACCCAGTACTTC. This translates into CASSRGGETQYF.